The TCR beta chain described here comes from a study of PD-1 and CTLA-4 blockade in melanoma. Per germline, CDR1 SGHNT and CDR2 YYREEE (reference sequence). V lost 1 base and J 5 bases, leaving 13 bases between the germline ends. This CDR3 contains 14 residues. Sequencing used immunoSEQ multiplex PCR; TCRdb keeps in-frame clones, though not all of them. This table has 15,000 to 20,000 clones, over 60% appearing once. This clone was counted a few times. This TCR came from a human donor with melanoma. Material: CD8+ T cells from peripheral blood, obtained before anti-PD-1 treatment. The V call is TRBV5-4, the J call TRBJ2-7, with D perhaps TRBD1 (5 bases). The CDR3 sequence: CASSLTGKTHEQYF. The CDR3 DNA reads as TGTGCCAGCAGCTTGACAGGTAAAACCCACGAGCAGTACTTC.